This T cell receptor (beta chain) was retrieved from a study of blood T cell repertoires in COVID-19 (dated by TCRdb to 2020 to 2022). Notes on the research overall: Collaborator samples came from the United States, Italy and Spain and covered acute and convalescent phases of COVID-19. The material from the prospective study consisted of cDNA or gDNA derived from T cells, B-cell-depleted T cells, or PBMCs. Subjects who had been exposed to COVID-19, were actively infected with it, or had recovered from it provided the deeply sampled blood TCRbeta repertoires that made up the dataset. A freely available public database, intended as a resource for researchers studying the immune response to SARS-CoV-2, is where the repertoires were released. Samples were obtained from the ongoing ImmuneRACE study (first 160 participants) and from about 1,300 subjects provided by 6 global collaborators. Sample metadata almost always included a de-identified subject ID, COVID-19 status, age in years and sex. Where HLA class I and class II types were available, the types were taken from metadata supplied by the sample provider, not from assay-based typing.

The paper as a whole reports these results and caveats: How much clinical and demographic metadata was included differed by source and by participant, and the metadata was provided uncurated.

The immunoSEQ Assay, a bias-controlled multiplex PCR, was used to amplify TCRbeta CDR3 regions from genomic DNA. As for the authors' bioinformatics: The number of nucleated cells in each sample was estimated from the amplification of reference gene primers within the assay. To quantify the absolute abundance of each unique TCRbeta CDR3 rearrangement, sequence reads were collapsed and filtered. Productive Simpson clonality was computed per sample as the square root of Simpson's diversity index over productive rearrangements. TCRdb limited this immuneACCESS table to in-frame rearrangements with V and J called. A share of clones is missing; checked studies link under half to unresolved V genes, and the rest is unexplained. From that table come the V and J calls and clone size; the DNA was used to work out D and trimming. This sample gives roughly 100,000 clones in total; approximately 84% of them show up just once. In total, the top ten clones hold around 15% of the sample.

Of note for this clone: Its antigen remains undetermined. Base quality data are lacking; no much larger clone is found one base away.

The germline V gene specifies MDHEN as CDR1 and SYDVKM as CDR2. V loses 5 bases of germline sequence and J loses 4 bases, and the interval between the two ends is 23 bases. The CDR3 goes from the cysteine to the phenylalanine over 17 residues. Of the read, only the CDR3 DNA is kept; its 51 bases are in frame from base 1. The collaborating institutions used their own protocols to collect whole blood in K2EDTA tubes. For TCRbeta analysis, collaborators shipped samples as frozen whole blood, isolated PBMCs, or DNA extracted from either of those sample types. The sequence derives from a woman aged 60-75 years with acute or convalescent COVID-19. Sequencing was carried out using peripheral blood. This sequence uses TRBV28 and TRBJ1-2; matching of 6 bases hints at TRBD1 as the D gene. CDR3 reads: CASSPTGGPVLVYGYTF. The sequence in DNA is TGTGCCAGCAGTCCCACGGGGGGCCCCGTTTTGGTCTATGGCTACACCTTC.